This is a list of T cell receptor beta chains from one sample in a study of T-cell memory formation after mild COVID-19. TCRdb redid the calling of the 5' RACE reads with MiXCR, one entry per CDR3 protein. Of 30,000 to 40,000 distinct CDR3 sequences in the sample, 10% to 12% are singletons; the top ten hold around 28%. What was sequenced was PBMCs or a T cell subset sorted from them (not recorded which). The origin of the receptors is a man aged 18 to 29 who had mild COVID-19 (a few samples of this study predate the infection). Cell type and time point are not known. The CDR3 runs from the conserved cysteine through the conserved F or W. The D gene is left open where the match is weak. Some rows have no size entry. The others give once, few or many, or a class for an expanded clone.

J: TRBJ1-3; V: TRBV6-5; size: many; D: .; CDR3: CASSYSGGHSGNTIYF; DNA: TGTGCCAGCAGTTACTCGGGGGGTCACTCTGGAAACACCATATATTTT
J: TRBJ1-4; V: TRBV20-1; size: many; D: .; CDR3: CSARASGPLDEKLFF; DNA: TGCAGTGCTAGAGCCTCCGGGCCCCTTGATGAAAAACTGTTTTTT
J: TRBJ2-2; V: TRBV9; size: many; D: TRBD1; CDR3: CASSVPAGGLNTGELFF; DNA: TGTGCCAGCAGCGTACCGGCAGGGGGCCTCAACACCGGGGAGCTGTTTTTT
J: TRBJ2-2; V: TRBV7-2; size: large; D: .; CDR3: CASSFIQVNTGELFF; DNA: TGTGCCAGCAGCTTTATCCAGGTCAACACCGGGGAGCTGTTTTTT
J: TRBJ2-3; V: TRBV5-4; size: many; D: TRBD2; CDR3: CASRPPTSGGAADTQYF; DNA: TGTGCCAGCAGACCGCCGACTAGCGGGGGGGCCGCAGATACGCAGTATTTT
J: TRBJ1-5; V: TRBV20-1; size: many; D: .; CDR3: CSAILIGRNQPQHF; DNA: TGCAGTGCTATCCTCATCGGGAGGAATCAGCCCCAGCATTTT
J: TRBJ1-1; V: TRBV7-8; size: many; D: .; CDR3: CASSLVHSGFTEAFF; DNA: TGTGCCAGCAGCTTAGTTCACTCAGGCTTCACTGAAGCTTTCTTT
J: TRBJ2-1; V: TRBV5-1; size: many; D: TRBD2; CDR3: CASSLVAGGYDEQFF; DNA: TGCGCCAGCAGCTTGGTCGCGGGGGGCTACGATGAGCAGTTCTTC
J: TRBJ1-6; V: TRBV4-3; size: many; D: TRBD1; CDR3: CASSQALGQGGYNSPLHF; DNA: TGCGCCAGCAGCCAAGCGCTAGGACAGGGGGGGTATAATTCACCCCTCCACTTT
J: TRBJ2-2; V: TRBV7-3; size: many; D: .; CDR3: CASSSTVGTAGELFF; DNA: TGTGCCAGCAGCTCCACGGTGGGGACGGCCGGGGAGCTGTTTTTT
J: TRBJ1-5; V: TRBV5-4; size: few; D: .; CDR3: CASSRDSNQPQHF; DNA: TGTGCCAGCAGCCGAGATAGCAATCAGCCCCAGCATTTT
J: TRBJ2-1; V: TRBV9; size: many; D: .; CDR3: CASSVEPEPGNTEQFF; DNA: TGTGCCAGCAGCGTAGAGCCGGAACCGGGGAACACTGAGCAGTTCTTC
J: TRBJ1-2; V: TRBV10-3; size: .; D: .; CDR3: CAINPDGSNYGYTF; DNA: TGTGCCATCAACCCCGACGGATCCAACTATGGCTACACCTTC
J: TRBJ1-6; V: TRBV4-1; size: many; D: TRBD1; CDR3: CASSHRRDRSYSPLHF; DNA: TGCGCCAGCAGCCATCGCCGGGACAGGAGTTATTCACCCCTCCACTTT
J: TRBJ2-6; V: TRBV5-1; size: many; D: .; CDR3: CASGPRKGPLSGANVLTF; DNA: TGCGCCAGCGGCCCTAGGAAGGGTCCCCTCTCTGGGGCCAACGTCCTGACTTTC
J: TRBJ2-5; V: TRBV18; size: .; D: .; CDR3: CASSPAGNQETQYF; DNA: TGTGCCAGCTCACCAGCGGGGAACCAAGAGACCCAGTACTTC
J: TRBJ2-1; V: TRBV7-9; size: many; D: TRBD2; CDR3: CASSLGAGGRNEQFF; DNA: TGTGCCAGCAGCTTAGGGGCGGGGGGCCGCAATGAGCAGTTCTTC
J: TRBJ2-7; V: TRBV12-3/TRBV12-4; size: many; D: .; CDR3: CASSLTWGTSYEQYF; DNA: TGTGCCAGCAGTTTAACCTGGGGCACCTCCTACGAGCAGTACTTC
J: TRBJ2-1; V: TRBV13; size: medium-sized; D: .; CDR3: CASSALGNEQFF; DNA: TGTGCCAGCAGCGCATTGGGAAATGAGCAGTTCTTC
J: TRBJ2-5; V: TRBV4-1; size: few; D: TRBD2; CDR3: CASSQYQTSTQETQYF; DNA: TGCGCCAGCAGCCAATACCAGACTAGCACTCAAGAGACCCAGTACTTC
J: TRBJ1-5; V: TRBV20-1; size: few; D: .; CDR3: CSAREYGQPQHF; DNA: TGCAGTGCTAGAGAATATGGTCAGCCCCAGCATTTT
J: TRBJ1-2; V: TRBV4-2; size: medium-sized; D: .; CDR3: CASSQEVWRGGYTF; DNA: TGTGCCAGCAGCCAAGAAGTTTGGCGCGGAGGCTACACCTTC
J: TRBJ1-5; V: TRBV6-2/TRBV6-3; size: many; D: TRBD1; CDR3: CASRLQGARPQHF; DNA: TGTGCCAGCAGGCTACAGGGGGCTCGGCCCCAGCATTTT
J: TRBJ1-6; V: TRBV7-2; size: many; D: .; CDR3: CASSPGWGSPLHF; DNA: TGTGCCAGCAGCCCCGGTTGGGGATCACCCCTCCACTTT
J: TRBJ2-1; V: TRBV27; size: many; D: .; CDR3: CASSSTGPYNEQFF; DNA: TGTGCCAGCAGTTCGACGGGCCCTTACAATGAGCAGTTCTTC
J: TRBJ2-1; V: TRBV4-1; size: few; D: .; CDR3: CASRALVPNNEQFF; DNA: TGCGCCAGCAGGGCGCTAGTGCCGAACAATGAGCAGTTCTTC
J: TRBJ2-7; V: TRBV5-6; size: .; D: TRBD1; CDR3: CASSADRVREQYF; DNA: TGTGCCAGCAGCGCGGACAGGGTGCGGGAGCAGTACTTC
J: TRBJ2-3; V: TRBV7-9; size: many; D: .; CDR3: CASSAPLGGRTDTQYF; DNA: TGTGCCAGCAGCGCTCCTTTAGGGGGGAGGACAGATACGCAGTATTTT
J: TRBJ2-3; V: TRBV7-2; size: many; D: .; CDR3: CASSSMDSSRQYF; DNA: TGTGCCAGCAGCTCCATGGACAGTTCACGGCAGTATTTT
J: TRBJ1-2; V: TRBV7-9; size: .; D: .; CDR3: CASSLVRDNYGYTF; DNA: TGTGCCAGCAGCTTAGTACGGGATAACTATGGCTACACCTTC
J: TRBJ2-7; V: TRBV7-8; size: many; D: TRBD1; CDR3: CASSSARGLYQQYF; DNA: TGTGCCAGCAGCTCAGCCAGGGGGTTGTACCAGCAGTACTTC
J: TRBJ1-2; V: TRBV12-3/TRBV12-4; size: many; D: .; CDR3: CASSLAGRNYGYTF; DNA: TGTGCCAGCAGTTTGGCGGGACGGAACTATGGCTACACCTTC
J: TRBJ2-3; V: TRBV4-3; size: many; D: .; CDR3: CASRLGGASTDTQYF; DNA: TGCGCCAGCAGACTGGGCGGGGCGAGTACAGATACGCAGTATTTT
J: TRBJ2-7; V: TRBV7-6; size: many; D: TRBD1; CDR3: CASSFGQGAREQYF; DNA: TGTGCCAGCAGCTTCGGACAGGGGGCGCGGGAGCAGTACTTC
J: TRBJ2-3; V: TRBV12-3/TRBV12-4; size: many; D: TRBD2; CDR3: CASSLGLAGGGTDTQYF; DNA: TGTGCCAGCAGTCTCGGACTAGCGGGGGGCGGCACAGATACGCAGTATTTT
J: TRBJ1-6; V: TRBV3-1; size: .; D: .; CDR3: CASSQVSFGTSNSPLHF; DNA: TGTGCCAGCAGCCAAGTAAGCTTTGGGACGAGCAATTCACCCCTCCACTTT
J: TRBJ2-1; V: TRBV5-1; size: many; D: .; CDR3: CASSLQGGSYNEQFF; DNA: TGCGCCAGCAGCTTGCAGGGGGGCTCCTACAATGAGCAGTTCTTC
J: TRBJ2-1; V: TRBV30; size: .; D: .; CDR3: CAWIPSHGYNEQFF; DNA: TGTGCCTGGATTCCTAGTCATGGGTACAATGAGCAGTTCTTC
J: TRBJ1-1; V: TRBV2; size: many; D: .; CDR3: CASSESSVGTEAFF; DNA: TGTGCCAGCAGTGAGAGCAGTGTGGGGACTGAAGCTTTCTTT
J: TRBJ2-1; V: TRBV12-3/TRBV12-4; size: many; D: .; CDR3: CASSQGGEQFF; DNA: TGTGCCAGCAGCCAGGGGGGTGAGCAGTTCTTC
J: TRBJ1-5; V: TRBV6-1; size: many; D: .; CDR3: CASKLSGDQPQHF; DNA: TGTGCCAGCAAATTATCAGGGGATCAGCCCCAGCATTTT
J: TRBJ2-7; V: TRBV6-5; size: .; D: TRBD1; CDR3: CASTRQGIFEQYF; DNA: TGTGCCAGCACCCGACAGGGCATTTTCGAGCAGTACTTC
J: TRBJ2-1; V: TRBV21-1; size: many; D: .; CDR3: CASSPGSGGWGEQFF; DNA: TGTGCCAGCAGCCCGGGTAGCGGGGGTTGGGGTGAGCAGTTCTTC
J: TRBJ1-5; V: TRBV6-2/TRBV6-3; size: medium-sized; D: TRBD1; CDR3: CASTSRDRLTYSNQPQHF; DNA: TGTGCCAGCACCTCCCGGGACAGACTAACGTATAGCAATCAGCCCCAGCATTTT
J: TRBJ1-4; V: TRBV20-1; size: many; D: .; CDR3: CSARVAGGNEKLFF; DNA: TGCAGTGCTAGAGTGGCGGGTGGTAATGAAAAACTGTTTTTT
J: TRBJ1-1; V: TRBV18; size: many; D: TRBD1; CDR3: CASSLGTGGNTEAFF; DNA: TGTGCCAGCTCACTTGGGACAGGGGGGAACACTGAAGCTTTCTTT
J: TRBJ2-7; V: TRBV7-2; size: many; D: .; CDR3: CASSLGAITYEQYF; DNA: TGTGCCAGCAGCTTAGGGGCCATCACCTACGAGCAGTACTTC
J: TRBJ2-3; V: TRBV5-6; size: many; D: .; CDR3: CASSFGGRTDTQYF; DNA: TGTGCCAGCAGCTTCGGGGGGCGCACAGATACGCAGTATTTT
J: TRBJ2-6; V: TRBV6-2/TRBV6-3; size: many; D: .; CDR3: CATSGANVLTF; DNA: TGTGCCACCTCTGGGGCCAACGTCCTGACTTTC
J: TRBJ2-5; V: TRBV12-3/TRBV12-4; size: many; D: .; CDR3: CASSPSGTFGTQYF; DNA: TGTGCCAGCAGCCCGTCAGGGACTTTCGGGACCCAGTACTTC
J: TRBJ1-4; V: TRBV4-3; size: few; D: .; CDR3: CASSQDAAGASTNEKLFF; DNA: TGCGCCAGCAGCCAAGATGCGGCAGGAGCTTCAACTAATGAAAAACTGTTTTTT
J: TRBJ2-1; V: TRBV20-1; size: .; D: TRBD2; CDR3: CSAPTSGGDLEQFF; DNA: TGCAGTGCCCCGACTAGCGGGGGGGATCTTGAGCAGTTCTTC
J: TRBJ2-3; V: TRBV9; size: many; D: .; CDR3: CASSPHAVSTDTQYF; DNA: TGTGCCAGCAGCCCTCATGCGGTTAGCACAGATACGCAGTATTTT
J: TRBJ1-3; V: TRBV18; size: many; D: .; CDR3: CASSPTSVSGNTIYF; DNA: TGTGCCAGCTCGCCGACAAGTGTCTCTGGAAACACCATATATTTT
J: TRBJ1-2; V: TRBV19; size: .; D: .; CDR3: CASSLQFSAVGYGYTF; DNA: TGTGCCAGTAGTCTCCAGTTTTCGGCAGTGGGCTATGGCTACACCTTC
J: TRBJ2-4; V: TRBV7-2; size: .; D: .; CDR3: CASSLGSAIQYF; DNA: TGTGCCAGCAGCTTAGGGTCAGCCATTCAGTACTTC
J: TRBJ2-3; V: TRBV6-1; size: many; D: TRBD1; CDR3: CASSEVGTGPYTQYF; DNA: TGTGCCAGCAGTGAAGTGGGGACAGGGCCCTATACGCAGTATTTT
J: TRBJ1-1; V: TRBV7-7; size: many; D: TRBD1; CDR3: CASSVDRGTEAFF; DNA: TGTGCCAGCAGCGTGGACAGGGGCACTGAAGCTTTCTTT
J: TRBJ1-2; V: TRBV29-1; size: many; D: TRBD1; CDR3: CSVEDRGRGPDGYTF; DNA: TGCAGCGTTGAAGATAGAGGCAGGGGGCCTGATGGCTACACCTTC